These 24 T cell receptor beta chains were all obtained from the same sample, sequenced in a study of radiotherapy plus CTLA-4 blockade in lung cancer. The table came from immunoSEQ multiplex PCR; TCRdb's copy has only in-frame clones and leaves some out. This table has approximately 47,000 clones, approximately 85% appearing once. The input for sequencing was peripheral blood, taken from a patient treated with radiotherapy plus ipilimumab. The receptors shown here come from a human donor with non-small cell lung cancer who had stable disease on radiotherapy plus ipilimumab.

The chain links TRBV4-3 to TRBJ2-1; D is possibly TRBD2 (5 bases). Germline lookup yields CDR1 LGHNA and CDR2 YSLEER. CDR3 size: 15 residues. Trimming pared 0 bases from V and 0 bases from J, leaving 6 bases between. CDR3 DNA: TGCGCCAGCAGCCAAGACACTAGCTCCTACAATGAGCAGTTCTTC. It translates to CASSQDTSSYNEQFF.

This chain links TRBV5-4 with TRBJ2-7; 8 nucleotides align to TRBD2. This CDR3 contains 18 residues. The J segment lost 5 bases and the V segment lost 3 bases, leaving 19 bases of the junction unmatched. Germline V gene data show CDR1 as SGHNT and CDR2 as YYREEE (reference sequence). The CDR3 is CASSSDTSGFLVRHEQYF. CDR3 coding DNA: TGTGCCAGCAGCTCTGATACTAGCGGTTTTCTAGTGAGGCACGAGCAGTACTTC.

The chain couples TRBV2 to TRBJ2-1; 8 bases agree with TRBD1. CDR1 and CDR2 from the germline V gene are SNHLY and FYNNEI. The CDR3 sequence is 13 residues long. V trimming: 10 bases; J trimming: 7 bases; junction bases outside the gene matches: 9. For the CDR3, the DNA is TGTGCCACCTCACGACAGGGGTTGAATGAGCAGTTCTTC. It is translated as CATSRQGLNEQFF.

The J gene is TRBJ1-2, the V gene TRBV4-1; the D is unclear. Germline V CDR1 and CDR2: MGHRA, YSYEKL. Deletions cut 3 bases from V and 1 base from J, with 12 bases between. The CDR3 consists of 15 residues. The CDR3 here is CASSQGRAGNYGYTF. CDR3 sequence (DNA): TGCGCCAGCAGCCAGGGAAGGGCGGGTAACTATGGCTACACCTTC.

V and J are TRBV9 and TRBJ2-5, with TRBD1 matching over 7 bases. The V and J ends lost 2 bases and 4 bases, in that order; junction bases with no gene match: 8. CDR3 length: 15 residues. Germline loops: CDR1 SGDLS, CDR2 YYNGEE. The CDR3 nucleotides are TGTGCCAGCAGCGTTTCCGGGACAGCTACAGAGACCCAGTACTTC. Its translation: CASSVSGTATETQYF.

The chain uses TRBV5-1 and TRBJ2-7, with 9 bases matching TRBD1. The V gene end was trimmed by 4 bases and the J gene end by 0 bases; junction bases not matched to a gene: 5. This CDR3 region has 15 residues. CDR1 and CDR2 from the germline V gene are SGHRS and YFSETQ. The chain's CDR3 is CASSLWTGASYEQYF. For the CDR3, the DNA is TGCGCCAGCAGCCTTTGGACAGGGGCCTCCTACGAGCAGTACTTC.

The V and J genes are TRBV7-2 and TRBJ1-2; TRBD1 matches at 8 bases. Germline V gene data show CDR1 as SGHTA and CDR2 as FQGNSA. V dropped 4 bases and J dropped 3; count of bases not matched to a gene: 4. The CDR3 has 14 amino acids. CDR3 sequence reads: CASSSYRGDYGYTF. As DNA, the CDR3 is TGTGCCAGCAGCTCCTACAGGGGGGACTATGGCTACACCTTC.

The chain employs TRBV19 and TRBJ1-1; D uncertain. Germline V CDR1 and CDR2: LNHDA, SQIVND (reference sequence). With 5 bases removed from V and 2 bases from J, the gap between germline ends came to 12 bases. This CDR3 spans 14 amino acids. In DNA form, the CDR3 reads TGTGCCAGTAGTCGATCCTGGGCCAACACTGAAGCTTTCTTT. It is translated as CASSRSWANTEAFF.

This clone was detected once. The V gene is TRBV2, the J gene TRBJ2-7, with D unresolved. This CDR3 spans 11 amino acids. The V gene lost 3 bases and the J gene lost 5 bases, with 5 bases spanning the gap. Germline CDR1 SNHLY, CDR2 FYNNEI. CDR3 coding DNA: TGTGCCAGCAGTGACCCCAACGAGCAGTACTTC. Translating it yields CASSDPNEQYF.

Sample share makes this clone medium-sized. This sequence joins TRBV29-1 and TRBJ2-7; 7 bases fit TRBD1. CDR1 and CDR2 from the germline V gene are SQVTM and ANQGSEA. This CDR3 region has 11 residues. J gave up 7 bases and V 5 bases, and 5 bases lay outside the gene matches. The CDR3 reads CSVLYRGEQYF. The CDR3 nucleotides are TGCAGCGTTCTTTACAGGGGAGAGCAGTACTTC.

CDR3 sequence: CASSEYGVLDEQYF. The CDR3 DNA sequence: TGTGCCAGCAGTGAATACGGGGTTTTGGACGAGCAGTACTTC. This chain links TRBV2 with TRBJ2-7, with a weak D call TRBD2 (5 bases). Germline V gene data show CDR1 as SNHLY and CDR2 as FYNNEI. V gave up 2 bases and J gave up 5 bases, with 13 bases separating them. The CDR3 covers 14 residues.

The rearrangement joins TRBV5-1 to TRBJ2-7; 13 bases map to TRBD2. V shed 0 bases, J shed 7 bases, and the junction held 7 bases outside the gene matches. Germline V CDR1 and CDR2: SGHRS, YFSETQ. CDR3 length: 16 residues. The CDR3 DNA reads TGCGCCAGCAGCTTGGGACTAGCGGGAGGCCCGGGGGAGCAGTACTTC. This sequence encodes CASSLGLAGGPGEQYF. The full variable domain, with the rest looked up from reference TRBV5-1 and TRBJ2-7, is KAGVTQTPRYLIKTRGQQVTLSCSPISGHRSVSWYQQTPGQGLQFLFEYFSETQRNKGNFPGRFSGRQFSNSRSEMNVSTLELGDSALYLCASSLGLAGGPGEQYFGPGTRLTVT.

The V gene is TRBV5-1, the J gene TRBJ2-7; D might be TRBD1 (5 bases). The CDR3 has 13 residues. Germline loops: CDR1 SGHRS, CDR2 YFSETQ. The ends were cut back, 1 base at V and 7 bases at J, with 12 bases in the middle. The CDR3 loop is CASSLNDRVEQYF. CDR3 nucleotides: TGCGCCAGCAGCTTGAACGACAGAGTAGAGCAGTACTTC.

The chain combines TRBV28 with TRBJ2-7, with D tentatively TRBD2 (6 bases). This CDR3 has 15 residues. Trimming removed 6 bases at V and 2 bases at J, with 17 bases between. Germline lookup yields CDR1 MDHEN and CDR2 SYDVKM. The CDR3 DNA follows: TGTGCCAGCAGCCCGGGTAGGGGACTTCCCTACGAGCAGTACTTC. Amino acids: CASSPGRGLPYEQYF.

The V call is TRBV6-5, the J call TRBJ1-3, with D possibly TRBD1 on 6 matching bases. This CDR3 comprises 15 residues. Trimming cost V 2 bases and J 2 bases, with 10 bases left between them. Germline loops: CDR1 MNHEY, CDR2 SVGAGI. CDR3 region: CASSYVSGAGNTIYF. In nucleotides, the CDR3 is TGTGCCAGCAGTTACGTCTCAGGGGCTGGAAACACCATATATTTT.

The rearrangement joins TRBV5-4 to TRBJ1-1; D is perhaps TRBD1 (5 bases). The CDR3 totals 15 residues. Germline CDR1 and CDR2: SGHNT and YYREEE (reference sequence). Deletions cut 4 bases from V and 8 bases from J, with 21 bases between. The CDR3 DNA sequence: TGTGCCAGCAGCCCTAAGGACGGGACTTACGAAGAAGCTTTCTTT. This gives the protein CASSPKDGTYEEAFF.

As to this clone: The same CDR3 also results from other DNA sequences found in this sample. The gene calls are TRBV5-1 and TRBJ2-7, with 11 bases matching TRBD2. After removal of 0 bases from V and 5 bases from J, the junction contained 1 base not matched to a gene. The CDR3 length is 14 residues. Germline V gene data show CDR1 as SGHRS and CDR2 as YFSETQ. Written as DNA, the CDR3 is TGCGCCAGCAGCTTGGATAGCGGGAGGGACGAGCAGTACTTC. Amino acid sequence: CASSLDSGRDEQYF.

This chain joins TRBV6-1 and TRBJ2-5; TRBD2 agrees at 8 bases. Germline lookup yields CDR1 MNHNS and CDR2 SASEGT. The CDR3 has 15 amino acids. V lost 2 bases, J lost 6 bases, and 8 bases stayed unmatched. The CDR3 DNA reads as TGTGCCAGCAGTGAAAGTCGGGGGGGGAGGCAGACCCAGTACTTC. Protein: CASSESRGGRQTQYF.

This clone was counted between two and nine times. The chain is built from TRBV9 and TRBJ1-1; 8 positions agree with TRBD1. Germline-derived CDR1 and CDR2 are SGDLS and YYNGEE. J gave up 6 bases and V 4 bases, and 5 bases lay outside the gene matches. This CDR3 spans 13 amino acids. CDR3 amino acids: CASSPGGRSEAFF. The DNA of the CDR3 is TGTGCCAGCAGCCCAGGGGGCCGGTCTGAAGCTTTCTTT.

The chain employs TRBV30 and TRBJ2-1; 8 bases align to TRBD2. The ends lost 5 bases at V and 6 bases at J; junction bases unmatched: 6. CDR1 is GTSNPN and CDR2 is SVGIG in the germline V gene (reference sequence). This CDR3 contains 13 residues. CDR3 bases: TGTGCCTGGTCCGGGACTAGTGGCAATGAGCAGTTCTTC. Protein product: CAWSGTSGNEQFF.

The chain links TRBV19 to TRBJ2-1, with 8 bases matching TRBD2. The CDR3 runs 15 residues. J was trimmed by 4 bases and V by 5 bases; bases with no gene match: 7. CDR1 and CDR2 from the germline V gene are LNHDA and SQIVND (reference sequence). CDR3 nucleotide sequence: TGTGCCAGTAGTGTTCTAGCGGGTCGATACAATGAGCAGTTCTTC. Encoded protein: CASSVLAGRYNEQFF.

The J gene is TRBJ2-5, the V gene TRBV9, with D perhaps matching TRBD1 (6 bases). Germline V gene data show CDR1 as SGDLS and CDR2 as YYNGEE. The ends were cut back, 0 bases at V and 5 bases at J, with 17 bases in the middle. CDR3 length equals 16 residues. The CDR3: CASSVGAGAPRETQYF. In DNA, the CDR3 is TGTGCCAGCAGCGTAGGGGCAGGGGCTCCCCGGGAGACCCAGTACTTC.

The chain joins TRBV27 to TRBJ1-1; D gene ambiguous. This CDR3 region has 12 residues. Germline V gene sequence: CDR1 MNHEY, CDR2 SMNVEV (reference sequence). The ends were cut back, 5 bases at V and 4 bases at J, with 8 bases in the middle. Written as DNA, the CDR3 is TGTGCCAGCAGTCCCGGCGGCACTGAAGCTTTCTTT. Encoded protein: CASSPGGTEAFF.

The rearrangement uses TRBV19 and TRBJ1-5; weak D call: TRBD1 (5 bases). CDR1 is LNHDA, CDR2 SQIVND, per germline (reference sequence). The CDR3 is made up of 16 amino acids. V was cut by 5 bases and J by 3 bases, with 17 bases left in between. The CDR3 DNA reads TGTGCCAGTAGTCAAGGGGAGGGCGGCGCCAATCAGCCCCAGCATTTT. Its translation is CASSQGEGGANQPQHF.